This T cell receptor (beta chain) was recovered during a study of blood T cell repertoires in COVID-19. Study-wide background: Researchers got acute and convalescent COVID-19 samples from the United States, Italy and Spain. Nucleic acid was either cDNA or gDNA, and it came from T cells, B-cell-depleted T cells, or PBMCs.

Original methodology: Estimation of nucleated cell counts was performed using reference gene primer amplification. Sequenced by immunoSEQ multiplex PCR; TCRdb stores in-frame clones only, minus some. That table furnishes V, J and clone size, whereas the DNA furnished D and trimming. The table includes around 100,000 clones, 85% to 90% detected once. The source of this sequence is a woman older than 75 with acute or convalescent COVID-19. Sequenced: peripheral blood.

The CDR3 region has the DNA TGTGCCAGAAGCTTGGACCGCTCTTGCGGGGGGCACGATACGCAGTATTTT. As protein: CARSLDRSCGGHDTQYF. The chain joins TRBV5-3 to TRBJ2-3; 8 nucleotides match TRBD2. TRBV5-3 is filed as an ORF, its function uncertain. After removal of 0 bases from V and 6 bases from J, the junction contained 12 bases not matched to a gene. This CDR3 region has 17 residues.